A single sample gave rise to the 27 T cell receptor beta chains below, sequenced in a study of cytomegalovirus exposure and HLA in healthy donors (TCRdb year 2017). Library generation was performed with the immunoSEQ multiplex PCR assay. For the multiplex PCR, a mixture combining 60 forward primers for TCR Vbeta segments and 13 reverse primers for TCR Jbeta segments was used. TCRdb carries this immuneACCESS record with in-frame sequences only. Its versions omit some clonotypes, under half of them owing to an unresolved V gene in the studies checked, with the rest unexplained. The sample records 100,000 to 150,000 clones, roughly three quarters of which are singletons. In total, the top ten clones hold about 1.8% of the sample. Sequenced input: PBMCs. Receptors were obtained from a woman aged 40-49 years in good health and CMV-seronegative.

This clone was seen only once. The CDR3 nucleotides read TGTGCCAGCAGCTCAGGGGATGGGGGCAATCAGCCCCAGCATTTT. Protein: CASSSGDGGNQPQHF. This chain connects TRBV5-5 to TRBJ1-5, with TRBD1 as a possible D gene (6 bases). Between the trimmed V and J ends, which lost 3 bases and 2 bases, there was a span of 12 bases. Germline CDR1 and CDR2: SGHKS and YYEKEE (reference sequence). The CDR3 is 15 amino acids.

The chain has TRBV9 and TRBJ2-2; D remains unclear. Trimming pared 3 bases from V and 2 bases from J, leaving 8 bases between. There are 14 residues in the CDR3. Looked up from germline, CDR1 is SGDLS and CDR2 is YYNGEE. CDR3 nucleotides: TGTGCCAGCAGCGAAGAGCTAAACACCGGGGAGCTGTTTTTT. Translated, it gives CASSEELNTGELFF.

This rearrangement joins TRBV7-8 to TRBJ2-5, with D possibly being TRBD2 (6 bases). With the DNA end fitting TRBJ2-7 better, the J assignment may be wrong. This CDR3 comprises 15 residues. The germline V gene encodes CDR1 SGHVS and CDR2 FQNEAQ. CDR3 loop: CASSLEGLSSYEQYF. As DNA, the CDR3 is TGTGCCAGCAGCTTAGAGGGACTCTCCTCCTACGAGCAGTACTTC.

The CDR3 protein is CAWSAQTSGRYEQYF. Here the CDR3 DNA reads TGTGCCTGGAGTGCCCAGACTAGCGGGAGATACGAGCAGTACTTC. J is TRBJ2-7 and V is TRBV30, with 12 bases matching TRBD2. V trimming: 1 base; J trimming: 4 bases; junction bases outside the gene matches: 5. CDR1 is GTSNPN, CDR2 SVGIG, per germline (reference sequence). The CDR3 covers 15 residues.

The chain carries TRBV19 and TRBJ1-1, with TRBD1 as a possible D gene (5 bases). Germline-derived CDR1 and CDR2 are LNHDA and SQIVND (reference sequence). There are 15 residues in the CDR3. Trimming pared 3 bases from V and 4 bases from J, leaving 15 bases between. CDR3 in amino acids: CASSMNGLGGTEAFF. In DNA, the CDR3 is TGTGCCAGTAGTATGAACGGACTGGGGGGCACTGAAGCTTTCTTT.

The chain employs TRBV11-3 and TRBJ2-1, with TRBD2 matching over 12 bases. The CDR3 loop spans 17 amino acids. Trimming took 4 bases from V and 2 from J; bases not matched to a gene: 6. CDR1 and CDR2 (germline): SGHNT, YENEEA. CDR3 amino acids: CASSSRTSGNPYNEQFF. In DNA, the CDR3 is TGTGCCAGCAGCTCCCGGACTAGCGGGAACCCCTACAATGAGCAGTTCTTC.

This sequence joins TRBV9 and TRBJ2-7; TRBD2 agrees at 7 bases. Germline CDR1 is SGDLS and CDR2 is YYNGEE. The CDR3 runs to 14 residues. Losses at the gene ends were 0 bases for V and 3 bases for J; bases not matched to a gene: 3. CDR3 nucleotides: TGTGCCAGCAGCGTAGGGGGGGACTACTACGAGCAGTACTTC. Amino acid sequence: CASSVGGDYYEQYF.

The J gene is TRBJ1-4, the V gene TRBV27; 9 bases align to TRBD1. Germline V gene lookup returns CDR1 MNHEY and CDR2 SMNVEV (reference sequence). There are 14 residues in the CDR3. V lost 8 bases and J lost 6; bases outside the gene matches: 7. Here the CDR3 DNA reads TGTGCCAGCGCCAGGACAGGGGTATATGAAAAACTGTTTTTT. Translated, it gives CASARTGVYEKLFF.

Note on this clone: At one end, the junction sequence differs from germline, possibly due to a read error. V and J are TRBV7-9 and TRBJ2-1; D is ambiguous. Germline CDR1 and CDR2: SEHNR and FQNEAQ (reference sequence). This CDR3 has 13 residues. CDR3 sequence: CSSSFTRDNEQFF. The CDR3 DNA sequence: TGTTCCAGCAGCTTCACTCGGGACAATGAGCAGTTCTTC.

V is TRBV5-1 and J is TRBJ2-5; the match to TRBD2 covers 15 bases. The germline CDR1 and CDR2 sequences are SGHRS and YFSETQ. Unmatched junction bases numbered 8, after V lost 3 bases and J lost 5 bases. This CDR3 spans 17 amino acids. CDR3 in DNA: TGCGCCAGCAGCTCCGGACTAGCGGGGGGGCCGCGGGAGACCCAGTACTTC. Amino acid sequence: CASSSGLAGGPRETQYF.

V gene TRBV7-7 combines with J gene TRBJ2-3; D not resolved. This CDR3 has 15 residues. V was cut by 2 bases and J by 0 bases, with 9 bases left in between. From germline, CDR1 is SSHAT and CDR2 FNYEAQ (reference sequence). CDR3: CASSLTGRSTDTQYF. For the CDR3, the DNA is TGTGCCAGCAGCTTAACGGGTCGGAGCACAGATACGCAGTATTTT. Complete variable domain (other parts from reference TRBV7-7 and TRBJ2-3): GAGVSQSPRYKVTKRGQDVTLRCDPISSHATLYWYQQALGQGPEFLTYFNYEAQPDKSGLPSDRFSAERPEGSISTLTIQRTEQRDSAMYRCASSLTGRSTDTQYFGPGTRLTVL.

The rearrangement uses TRBV27 and TRBJ2-1; TRBD2 agrees at 14 bases. The germline gives CDR1 MNHEY, CDR2 SMNVEV (reference sequence). The CDR3 is made up of 20 amino acids. J was trimmed by 5 bases and V by 6 bases; bases with no gene match: 18. The CDR3 loop is CASSHRVGTSGRGWNNEQFF. The CDR3 region has the DNA TGTGCCAGCAGCCACAGGGTGGGGACTAGCGGGAGAGGATGGAACAATGAGCAGTTCTTC.

This clone was seen more than once but under ten times. V is TRBV6-6 and J is TRBJ1-1; D ambiguous. The CDR3 length is 14 residues. Germline V gives CDR1 MNHNY, CDR2 SVGAGI (reference sequence). Deletions cut 4 bases from V and 1 base from J, with 10 bases between. CDR3 DNA sequence: TGTGCCAGCAGTTGGGCCGCCGAGAACACTGAAGCTTTCTTT. Translating gives CASSWAAENTEAFF.

V and J are TRBV5-1 and TRBJ2-2, with TRBD1 as a possible D gene (6 bases). Trimming took off 4 bases at V and 4 bases at J, with 8 bases between the two ends. Germline V gene lookup returns CDR1 SGHRS and CDR2 YFSETQ. The CDR3 is 13 residues long. The CDR3 reads CASSQQGTGELFF. The CDR3 DNA reads TGCGCCAGCAGCCAACAGGGCACCGGGGAGCTGTTTTTT.

The chain joins TRBV4-2 to TRBJ2-5, with 10 positions matching TRBD2. Germline V gene data show CDR1 as LGHNA and CDR2 as YNFKEQ. J gave up 4 bases and V 5 bases, and 13 bases lay outside the gene matches. CDR3 length: 17 residues. CDR3 sequence reads: CASSSRPLAGDGETQYF. Here the CDR3 DNA reads TGTGCCAGCAGCTCCAGACCCCTAGCGGGAGACGGAGAGACCCAGTACTTC.

This clone was seen once. The rearrangement joins TRBV7-9 to TRBJ2-1, with TRBD1 matching 8 bases. The V segment lost 4 bases and the J segment 8 bases; nucleotides outside the gene matches: 7. This CDR3 contains 14 residues. Germline V CDR1 and CDR2: SEHNR, FQNEAQ (reference sequence). The CDR3 loop is CASSSDRVPYEQFF. CDR3 nucleotides: TGTGCCAGCAGCTCGGACAGGGTGCCGTATGAGCAGTTCTTC.

This clone has just a few counts. The chain couples TRBV15 to TRBJ2-2; D is possibly TRBD2 (5 bases). The CDR3 length is 18 residues. The V end lost 0 bases, the J end lost 0 bases, and 14 bases lay between the germline ends. Germline loops: CDR1 LNHNV, CDR2 YYDKDF (reference sequence). Here the CDR3 DNA reads TGTGCCACCAGCAGAGATCGGAGGAGTTCAGCGAACACCGGGGAGCTGTTTTTT. It encodes CATSRDRRSSANTGELFF. Full variable domain (remainder filled in from reference TRBV15 and TRBJ2-2): DAMVIQNPRYQVTQFGKPVTLSCSQTLNHNVMYWYQQKSSQAPKLLFHYYDKDFNNEADTPDNFQSRRPNTSFCFLDIRSPGLGDTAMYLCATSRDRRSSANTGELFFGEGSRLTVL.

This chain links TRBV6-1 with TRBJ1-2; tentatively, D is TRBD1 (6 bases). Between the trimmed V and J ends, which lost 5 bases and 2 bases, there was a span of 15 bases. This CDR3 comprises 15 residues. From germline, CDR1 is MNHNS and CDR2 SASEGT. This CDR3 is CASSRDRKGNYGYTF. Written as DNA, the CDR3 is TGTGCCAGCAGTAGAGACAGGAAAGGGAACTATGGCTACACCTTC.

The chain links TRBV19 to TRBJ2-3; 10 bases are a match to TRBD1. CDR3 length: 16 residues. The trim removed 4 bases at V and 6 bases at J, leaving 10 bases unmatched. Germline CDR1 reads LNHDA; CDR2 reads SQIVND (reference sequence). DNA for the CDR3: TGTGCCAGTAGTACCCCGGGACAGGGGAGGAGGGATACGCAGTATTTT. This codes for CASSTPGQGRRDTQYF.

This chain uses TRBV28 with TRBJ2-5; 7 bases map to TRBD1. The DNA matches TRBJ2-7 better at its end, which makes the J call doubtful. The CDR3 consists of 13 residues. Germline lookup yields CDR1 MDHEN and CDR2 SYDVKM. The CDR3 spells CATHRDRTYEQYF. As DNA, the CDR3 is TGTGCCACCCACCGGGACAGAACCTACGAGCAGTACTTC.

In DNA form, the CDR3 reads TGTGCCAGTAATTCCGGGACTAGCGGGTCCCTGGGGGAGACCCAGTACTTC. Translated, it gives CASNSGTSGSLGETQYF. The genes are TRBV19 and TRBJ2-5; 12 bases are shared with TRBD2. Germline V gene lookup returns CDR1 LNHDA and CDR2 SQIVND (reference sequence). Trimming removed 7 bases from V and 5 bases from J; junction bases left unmatched: 14. The CDR3 is 17 amino acids.

The rearrangement links TRBV5-1 to TRBJ2-2, with D possibly TRBD1 on 5 matching bases. The CDR3 has 16 residues. Germline V gene data show CDR1 as SGHRS and CDR2 as YFSETQ. The germline V and J ends were trimmed by 0 bases and 1 base, with 10 bases remaining between them. The CDR3 DNA follows: TGCGCCAGCAGCTTGGATGGGGCGGTGAACACCGGGGAGCTGTTTTTT. It codes for CASSLDGAVNTGELFF.

The CDR3 nucleotides read TGTGCCAGCAGCTCAATCCAGGGATTCTATGGCTACACCTTC. Its protein product is CASSSIQGFYGYTF. The rearrangement links TRBV7-9 to TRBJ1-2, with D perhaps matching TRBD1 (5 bases). Trimming removed 4 bases at V and 4 bases at J, with 13 bases between. The CDR3 runs to 14 residues. In germline, CDR1 is SEHNR, CDR2 FQNEAQ (reference sequence).

V usage is TRBV30 and J usage is TRBJ1-3; 8 nucleotides agree with TRBD1. Trimming removed 3 bases from V and 4 bases from J; junction bases left unmatched: 2. This CDR3 has 13 residues. The germline CDR1 and CDR2 sequences are GTSNPN and SVGIG (reference sequence). The CDR3 sequence is CAWSRGRGNTIYF. For the CDR3, the DNA is TGTGCCTGGAGCAGGGGGCGAGGAAACACCATATATTTT.

The chain is built from TRBV27 and TRBJ1-1, with D possibly TRBD1 on 6 matching bases. This CDR3 has 14 residues. With 1 base removed from V and 4 bases from J, the gap between germline ends came to 10 bases. Germline V gene sequence: CDR1 MNHEY, CDR2 SMNVEV (reference sequence). The CDR3 sequence: CASSLFQGTTEAFF. The CDR3 bases are TGTGCCAGCAGTTTATTTCAGGGGACCACTGAAGCTTTCTTT.

The chain couples TRBV10-3 to TRBJ1-2; 9 positions match TRBD1. The CDR3 extends over 13 amino acids. Germline V gives CDR1 ENHRY, CDR2 SYGVKD. The junction had 4 bases not matched to a gene; V was cut back by 4 bases and J by 7 bases. As DNA, the CDR3 is TGTGCCATCAGTGGGGACAGGGACTCTGGCTACACCTTC. Protein: CAISGDRDSGYTF.

In its sample, this clone was seen once. J is TRBJ2-7 and V is TRBV7-8, with 10 bases that match TRBD1. Germline CDR1 reads SGHVS; CDR2 reads FQNEAQ. The CDR3 covers 14 residues. Trimming removed 8 bases from V and 5 bases from J; junction bases left unmatched: 9. CDR3 DNA: TGTGCCAGCCGATCGGGACAGGGGCACGACGAGCAGTACTTC. Translating it yields CASRSGQGHDEQYF.